This T cell receptor beta chain was identified during a study of identical twins. TCRdb reprocessed the 5' RACE reads with MiXCR, giving one entry per CDR3 protein. The sample has hundreds of thousands of distinct CDR3 sequences, around an eighth seen once; the top ten hold 6% to 9%. This clonotype appeared a few times. Germline-derived CDR1 and CDR2 are KGHDR and SFDVKD. Trimming removed 4 bases at V and 7 bases at J, with 15 bases between. This CDR3 comprises 15 residues. These data also featured in a second study, about yellow fever vaccine responses in identical twins.

The sequenced sample consisted of CD8+ T cells sorted from blood. The TCR sequence derives from a woman under 30 in good health. The chain combines TRBV24-1 with TRBJ2-2; a weak D match, TRBD2 (6 bases). The CDR3 bases are TGTGCCACCAGTGACTCGGGACTCTCGGTCGGGGAGCTGTTTTTT. Encoded protein: CATSDSGLSVGELFF.